The sequence of this T cell receptor (beta chain) was determined in a study of cytomegalovirus exposure and HLA in healthy donors. Study details: Assignment to the Caucasian-associated ancestry cluster applied to more than 75% of the approximately 400 genotyped donors.

Primers for the PCR totalled 60 Vbeta and 13 Jbeta. TCRdb's copy holds only in-frame clones and misses some; the assay was immunoSEQ multiplex PCR. Altogether over 85,000 clones are present, 73% being singletons, with the ten largest covering roughly 4%. Study-level findings and limits: Most of the TCR beta V segments (in an earlier analysis) were productive either about 87% or about 30% of the time. A later analysis by the authors found several of the most significant clusters apparently linked to common viral pathogens.

Donors counted as nominally healthy when sampled, yet unrecorded immune exposures were likely. From germline, CDR1 is GTSNPN and CDR2 SVGIG (reference sequence). The CDR3 spans 13 residues, counting both ends. Comment on this clone: Antigen: not known. This is likely a read error, given that the CDR3 carries no conserved phenylalanine or tryptophan at its end. The DNA is left out, because the CDR3 cannot be placed on it with certainty; the CDR3 is given as TCRdb lists it.

Sequencing was performed on PBMCs. J is TRBJ1-1 and V is TRBV30; TRBD1, the table's D call, lacks a check against the DNA. The clonotype comes from a man in his forties in good health and CMV-seronegative. The CDR3 sequence: CAWSRGWQTEALV.